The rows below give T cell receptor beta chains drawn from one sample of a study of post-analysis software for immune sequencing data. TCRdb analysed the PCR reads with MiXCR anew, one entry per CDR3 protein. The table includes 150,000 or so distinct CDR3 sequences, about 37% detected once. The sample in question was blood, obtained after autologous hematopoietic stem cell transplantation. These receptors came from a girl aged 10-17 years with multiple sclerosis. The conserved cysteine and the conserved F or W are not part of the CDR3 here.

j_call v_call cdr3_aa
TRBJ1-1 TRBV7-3 ASSLTGTGGRAF
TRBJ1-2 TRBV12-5 ASGLDPYTRGGYGYT
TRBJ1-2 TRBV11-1 ASSFDREPPYGHT
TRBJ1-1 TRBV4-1 ASSQGGEGGTEAF
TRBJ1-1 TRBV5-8 ASSLKSWGTEAF
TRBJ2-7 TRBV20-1 SVREGGQGREQY
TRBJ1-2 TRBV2 ASSERWGGNYGYT
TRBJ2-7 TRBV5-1 ASSWDRAYEQY
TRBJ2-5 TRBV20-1 SARDIYSAETQY
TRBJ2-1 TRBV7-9 ASSSRSGNEQF
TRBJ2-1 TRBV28 ASSDRTGTYDEQF
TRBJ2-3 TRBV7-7 ASSYAGHAGTGWDTDTQY
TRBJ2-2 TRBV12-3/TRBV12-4 ASSFGHYLNTGELF
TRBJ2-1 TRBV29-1 SVGNNEQF
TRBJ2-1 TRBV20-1 SARSGGGPPNEQF
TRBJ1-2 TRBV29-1 SVEREDYGYT
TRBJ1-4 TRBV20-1 SAPDQGGEKLF
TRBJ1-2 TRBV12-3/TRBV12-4 ASSPSDRTNYGYT
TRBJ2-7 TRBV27 ASMADGRGSYEQY
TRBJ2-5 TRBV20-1 SASADSGTQETQY
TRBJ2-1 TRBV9 ASSVDPPGLADNEQF
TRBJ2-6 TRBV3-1 ASSQVASGANVLT
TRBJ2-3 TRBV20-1 SARWLAGAKDTQY
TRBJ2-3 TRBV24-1 ATAAWRKDTQY
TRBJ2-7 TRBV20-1 SARPGQSYEQY
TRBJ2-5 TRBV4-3 ASSQAFGETQY
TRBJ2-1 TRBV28 ASSFLFPVEQF
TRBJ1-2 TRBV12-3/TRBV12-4 ASSRGSGYT
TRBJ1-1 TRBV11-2 ASSSGGDTEAF
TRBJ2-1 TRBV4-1 ASSPTTSSNEQF
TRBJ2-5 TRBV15 ATSRVTGTKETQY
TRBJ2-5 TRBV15 ATSRDQRETQY
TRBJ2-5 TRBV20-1 SVGSGMVQETQY
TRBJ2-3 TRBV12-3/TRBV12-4 ASSGTSVFTDTQY
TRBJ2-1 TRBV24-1 ATSDLPSNHLNEQF
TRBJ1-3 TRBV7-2 ASSFKGVLSGNTIY
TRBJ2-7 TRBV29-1 SVVGVGNYEQY
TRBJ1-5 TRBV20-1 SVSTGGNQPQH
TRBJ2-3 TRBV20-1 SASLDSGRTDTQY
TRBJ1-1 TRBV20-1 STGRGLVTEAF
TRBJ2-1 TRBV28 ASSRLAGGLSVGEQF
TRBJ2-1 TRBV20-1 SARARELGQGKVEQF
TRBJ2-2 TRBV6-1 ASRPFGLANTGELF
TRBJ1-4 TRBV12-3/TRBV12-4 ASSLDRPNEKLF
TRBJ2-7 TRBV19 ASSMSRGPYEQY
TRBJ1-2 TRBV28 ASSYPPQGAYGYT
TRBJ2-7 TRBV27 ASSFRSGNEQY
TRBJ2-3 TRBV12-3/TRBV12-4 ASSLSREGDTRY
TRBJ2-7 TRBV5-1 ASRLAGKFEGSEQY
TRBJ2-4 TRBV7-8 ASSLAPGTYERY
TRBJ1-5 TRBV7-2 ASSLHQGSNQPQH
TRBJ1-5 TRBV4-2 ASSQDWGLLGQIQPQH
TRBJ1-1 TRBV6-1 ASSSQMNTEAF
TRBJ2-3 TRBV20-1 SAGKSGTDTQY
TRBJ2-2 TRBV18 ASSPDQDSTGELF
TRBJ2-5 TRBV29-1 NGGFGETQY
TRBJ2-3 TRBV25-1 ASSEYSLTDTQY
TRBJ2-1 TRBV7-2 ASSLEIKNEQF